This TCR beta chain was found in a study of blood T cell repertoires in COVID-19. The overall study: The United States, Italy and Spain provided the acute and convalescent COVID-19 samples. PBMCs, B-cell-depleted T cells, or T cells provided the cDNA or gDNA that made up the material.

In this sample, this clone turned up once. Repertoires were generated with immunoSEQ multiplex PCR, while TCRdb's copy carries only in-frame clones and drops some. This repertoire shows 70,000 to 75,000 clones, less than 95% found once; its top ten account for over 4%. Germline CDR1 reads SGHNT; CDR2 reads YYREEE (reference sequence). The CDR3 runs 14 residues. V was clipped by 4 bases and J by 4 bases, with 14 bases between them. The chain couples TRBV5-4 to TRBJ2-5; a possible D gene is TRBD1 (6 bases). Sequenced: peripheral blood. The receptor was isolated from a woman between 18 and 30 years old with acute or convalescent COVID-19. The CDR3 DNA reads as TGTGCCAGCAGCCAGGACAGTGCGTCAGAGACCCAGTACTTC. Translation: CASSQDSASETQYF.